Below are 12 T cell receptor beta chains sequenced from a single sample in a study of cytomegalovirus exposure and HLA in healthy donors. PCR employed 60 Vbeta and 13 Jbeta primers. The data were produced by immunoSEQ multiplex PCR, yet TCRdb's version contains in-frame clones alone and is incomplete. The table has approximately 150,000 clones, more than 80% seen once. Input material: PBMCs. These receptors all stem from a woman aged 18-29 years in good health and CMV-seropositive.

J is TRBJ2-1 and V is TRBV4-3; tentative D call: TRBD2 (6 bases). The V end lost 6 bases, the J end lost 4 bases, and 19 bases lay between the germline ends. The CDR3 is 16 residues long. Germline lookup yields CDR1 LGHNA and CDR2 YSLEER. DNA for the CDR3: TGCGCCAGCAGTCGAACACTGAGGGCGGGGTACAATGAGCAGTTCTTC. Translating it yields CASSRTLRAGYNEQFF.

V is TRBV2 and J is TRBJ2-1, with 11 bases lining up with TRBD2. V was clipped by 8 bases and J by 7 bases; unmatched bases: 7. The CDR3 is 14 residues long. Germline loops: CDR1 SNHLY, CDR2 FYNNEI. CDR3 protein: CASFGLAGENEQFF. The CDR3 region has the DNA TGTGCCAGCTTTGGACTAGCGGGCGAGAATGAGCAGTTCTTC.

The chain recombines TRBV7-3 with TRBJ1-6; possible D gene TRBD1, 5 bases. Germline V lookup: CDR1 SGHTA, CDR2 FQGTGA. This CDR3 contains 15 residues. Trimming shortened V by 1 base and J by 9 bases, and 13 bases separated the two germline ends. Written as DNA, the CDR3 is TGTGCCAGCAGCTTAAGGTCAGGGCTCGGTTCACCCCTCCACTTT. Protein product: CASSLRSGLGSPLHF.

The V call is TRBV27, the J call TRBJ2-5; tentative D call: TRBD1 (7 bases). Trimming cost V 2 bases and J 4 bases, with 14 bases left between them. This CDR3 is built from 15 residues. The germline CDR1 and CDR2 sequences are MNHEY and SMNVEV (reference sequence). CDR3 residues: CASSLQGGWGETQYF. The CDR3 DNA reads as TGTGCCAGCAGTTTACAGGGGGGCTGGGGAGAGACCCAGTACTTC.

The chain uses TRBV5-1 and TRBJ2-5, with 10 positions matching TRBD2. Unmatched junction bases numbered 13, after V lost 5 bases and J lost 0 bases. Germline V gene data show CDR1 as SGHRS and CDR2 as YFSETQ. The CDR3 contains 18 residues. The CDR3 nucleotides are TGCGCCAGCAGACTATCAGGACTAGCGGTTATGTACCAAGAGACCCAGTACTTC. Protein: CASRLSGLAVMYQETQYF.

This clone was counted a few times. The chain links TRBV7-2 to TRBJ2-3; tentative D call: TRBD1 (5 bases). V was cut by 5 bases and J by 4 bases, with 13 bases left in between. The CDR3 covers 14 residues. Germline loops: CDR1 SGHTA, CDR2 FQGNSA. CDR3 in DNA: TGTGCCAGCAGCAGACTTCAGGGCTCAGATACGCAGTATTTT. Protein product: CASSRLQGSDTQYF.

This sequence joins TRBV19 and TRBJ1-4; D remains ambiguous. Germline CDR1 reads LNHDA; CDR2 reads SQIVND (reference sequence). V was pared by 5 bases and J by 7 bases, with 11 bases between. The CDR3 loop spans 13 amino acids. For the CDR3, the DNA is TGTGCCAGTAGTGTACAACGGGGTGAAAAACTGTTTTTT. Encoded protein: CASSVQRGEKLFF.

CDR3 sequence: CASSRDSTGTEAFF. The CDR3 nucleotides are TGTGCCAGCAGTAGGGACTCTACAGGCACTGAAGCTTTCTTT. V is TRBV7-3 and J is TRBJ1-1, with a possible D match to TRBD1 (5 bases). CDR3 length: 14 amino acids. The V end lost 6 bases, the J end lost 4 bases, and 15 bases lay between the germline ends. Germline-derived CDR1 and CDR2 are SGHTA and FQGTGA.

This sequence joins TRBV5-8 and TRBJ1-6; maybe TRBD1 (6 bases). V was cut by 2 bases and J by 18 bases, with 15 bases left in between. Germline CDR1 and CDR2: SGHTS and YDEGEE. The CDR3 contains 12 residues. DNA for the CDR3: TGTGCCAGCAGCTTAAGGGGGACCAGTCCCCACTTT. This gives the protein CASSLRGTSPHF.

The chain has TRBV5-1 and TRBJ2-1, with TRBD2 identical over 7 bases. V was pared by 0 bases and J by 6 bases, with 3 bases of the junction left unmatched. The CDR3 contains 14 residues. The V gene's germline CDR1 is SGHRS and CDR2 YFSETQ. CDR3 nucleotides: TGCGCCAGCAGCTTGGGAGGGGAGGGCAATGAGCAGTTCTTC. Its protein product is CASSLGGEGNEQFF.

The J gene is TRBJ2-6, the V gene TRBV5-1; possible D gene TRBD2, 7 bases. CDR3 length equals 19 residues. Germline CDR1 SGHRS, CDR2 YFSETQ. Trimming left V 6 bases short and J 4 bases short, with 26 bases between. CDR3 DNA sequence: TGCGCCAGCAAAAGTGGGGGGGGCGTGGTACGGTCGGGGGCCAACGTCCTGACTTTC. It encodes CASKSGGGVVRSGANVLTF.

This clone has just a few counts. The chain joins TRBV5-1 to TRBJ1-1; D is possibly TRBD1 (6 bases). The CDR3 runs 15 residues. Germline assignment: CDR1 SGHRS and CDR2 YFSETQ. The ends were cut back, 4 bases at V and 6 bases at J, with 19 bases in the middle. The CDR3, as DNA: TGCGCCAGCAGCCCGGCGGGTGGGGGGGGCGCTGAAGCTTTCTTT. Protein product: CASSPAGGGGAEAFF. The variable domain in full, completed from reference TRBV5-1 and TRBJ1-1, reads KAGVTQTPRYLIKTRGQQVTLSCSPISGHRSVSWYQQTPGQGLQFLFEYFSETQRNKGNFPGRFSGRQFSNSRSEMNVSTLELGDSALYLCASSPAGGGGAEAFFGQGTRLTVV.